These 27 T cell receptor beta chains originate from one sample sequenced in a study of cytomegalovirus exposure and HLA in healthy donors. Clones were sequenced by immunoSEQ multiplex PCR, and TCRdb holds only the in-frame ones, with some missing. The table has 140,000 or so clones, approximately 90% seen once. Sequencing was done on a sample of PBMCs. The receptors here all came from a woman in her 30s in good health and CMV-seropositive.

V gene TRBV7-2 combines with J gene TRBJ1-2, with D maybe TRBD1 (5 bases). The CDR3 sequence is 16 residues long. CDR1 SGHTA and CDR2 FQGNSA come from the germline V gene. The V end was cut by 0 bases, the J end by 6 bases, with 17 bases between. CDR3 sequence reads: CASSLASDIARDGYTF. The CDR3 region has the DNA TGTGCCAGCAGCTTAGCGTCGGACATAGCAAGAGATGGCTACACCTTC.

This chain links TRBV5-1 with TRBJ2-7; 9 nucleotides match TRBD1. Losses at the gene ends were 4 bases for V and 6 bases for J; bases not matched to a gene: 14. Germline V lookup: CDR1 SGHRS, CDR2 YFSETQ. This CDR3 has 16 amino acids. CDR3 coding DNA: TGCGCCAGCAGCGTTGACTCCGGGACAGGGAGAGTCGAGCAGTACTTC. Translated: CASSVDSGTGRVEQYF. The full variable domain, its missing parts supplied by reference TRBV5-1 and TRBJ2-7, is KAGVTQTPRYLIKTRGQQVTLSCSPISGHRSVSWYQQTPGQGLQFLFEYFSETQRNKGNFPGRFSGRQFSNSRSEMNVSTLELGDSALYLCASSVDSGTGRVEQYFGPGTRLTVT.

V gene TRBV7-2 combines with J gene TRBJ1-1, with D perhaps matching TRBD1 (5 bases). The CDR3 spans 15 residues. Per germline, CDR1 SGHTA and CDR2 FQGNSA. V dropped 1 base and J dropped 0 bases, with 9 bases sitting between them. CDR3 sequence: CASSLVGGVNTEAFF. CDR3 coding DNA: TGTGCCAGCAGCTTAGTGGGGGGAGTGAACACTGAAGCTTTCTTT.

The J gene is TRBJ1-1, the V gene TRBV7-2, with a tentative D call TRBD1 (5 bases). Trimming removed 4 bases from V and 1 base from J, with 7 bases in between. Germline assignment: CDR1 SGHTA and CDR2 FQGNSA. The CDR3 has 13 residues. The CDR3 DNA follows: TGTGCCAGCAGCTATGGACAGAACACTGAAGCTTTCTTT. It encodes CASSYGQNTEAFF.

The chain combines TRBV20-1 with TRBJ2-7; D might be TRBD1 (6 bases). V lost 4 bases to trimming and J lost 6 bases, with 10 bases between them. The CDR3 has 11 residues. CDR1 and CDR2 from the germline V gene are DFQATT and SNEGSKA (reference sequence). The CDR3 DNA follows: TGCAGTGCTACCGGACAGTTCGAGCAGTACTTC. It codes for CSATGQFEQYF.

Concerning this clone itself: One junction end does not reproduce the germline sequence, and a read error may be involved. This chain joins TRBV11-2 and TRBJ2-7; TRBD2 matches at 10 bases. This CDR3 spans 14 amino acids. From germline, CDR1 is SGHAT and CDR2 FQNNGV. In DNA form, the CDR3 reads TGTGCCAGCAGCTTAGATGGGAGGCTAGCGGGAGCTTTTTTC. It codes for CASSLDGRLAGAFF.

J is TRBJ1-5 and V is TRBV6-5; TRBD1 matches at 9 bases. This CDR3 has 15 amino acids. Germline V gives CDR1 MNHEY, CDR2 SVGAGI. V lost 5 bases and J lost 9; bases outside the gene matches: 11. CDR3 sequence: CASSPGTGSLGPQHF. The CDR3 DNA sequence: TGTGCCAGCAGTCCCGGGACAGGGAGTCTTGGGCCCCAGCATTTT.

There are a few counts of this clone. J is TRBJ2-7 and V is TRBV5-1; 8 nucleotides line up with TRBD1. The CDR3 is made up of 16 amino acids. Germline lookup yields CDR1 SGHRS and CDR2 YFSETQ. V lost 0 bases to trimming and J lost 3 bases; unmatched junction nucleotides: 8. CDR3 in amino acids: CASSLAAGTGRYEQYF. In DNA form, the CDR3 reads TGCGCCAGCAGCTTGGCCGCCGGGACAGGACGCTACGAGCAGTACTTC.

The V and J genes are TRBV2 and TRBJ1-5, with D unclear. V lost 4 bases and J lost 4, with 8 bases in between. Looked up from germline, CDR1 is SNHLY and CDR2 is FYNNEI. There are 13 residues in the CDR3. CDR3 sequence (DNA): TGTGCCAGCAGTGCGGAGGGAAATCAGCCCCAGCATTTT. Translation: CASSAEGNQPQHF.

The CDR3 sequence: CASSLVAGDPNYGYTF. CDR3 DNA: TGTGCCAGCAGCTTAGTCGCAGGGGACCCCAACTATGGCTACACCTTC. The chain carries TRBV7-6 and TRBJ1-2; the D gene is possibly TRBD1 (6 bases). This CDR3 contains 16 residues. Trimming removed 1 base at V and 2 bases at J, with 14 bases between. CDR1 is SGHVS, CDR2 FNYEAQ, per germline.

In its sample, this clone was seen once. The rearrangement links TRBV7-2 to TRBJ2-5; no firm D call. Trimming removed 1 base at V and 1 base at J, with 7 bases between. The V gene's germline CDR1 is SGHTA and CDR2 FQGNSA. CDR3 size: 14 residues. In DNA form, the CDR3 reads TGTGCCAGCAGCTTAGGCAGGATCCAAGAGACCCAGTACTTC. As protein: CASSLGRIQETQYF. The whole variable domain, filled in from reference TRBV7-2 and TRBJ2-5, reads GAGVSQSPSNKVTEKGKDVELRCDPISGHTALYWYRQSLGQGLEFLIYFQGNSAPDKSGLPSDRFSAERTGGSVSTLTIQRTQQEDSAVYLCASSLGRIQETQYFGPGTRLLVL.

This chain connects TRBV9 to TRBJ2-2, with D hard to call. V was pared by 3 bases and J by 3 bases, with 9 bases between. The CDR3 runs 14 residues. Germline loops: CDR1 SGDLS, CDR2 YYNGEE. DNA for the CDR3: TGTGCCAGCAGCGCCCTATCATACACCGGGGAGCTGTTTTTT. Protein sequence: CASSALSYTGELFF.

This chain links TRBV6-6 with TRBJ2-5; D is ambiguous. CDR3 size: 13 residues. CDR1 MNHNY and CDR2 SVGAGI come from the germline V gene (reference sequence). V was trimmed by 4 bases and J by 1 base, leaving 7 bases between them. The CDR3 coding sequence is TGTGCCAGCAGTTTAATGAGCCAAGAGACCCAGTACTTC. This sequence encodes CASSLMSQETQYF.

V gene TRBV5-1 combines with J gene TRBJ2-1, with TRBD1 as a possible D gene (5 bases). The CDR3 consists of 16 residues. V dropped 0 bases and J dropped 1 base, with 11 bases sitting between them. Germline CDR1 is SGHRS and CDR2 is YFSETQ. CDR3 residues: CASSLGPGLSYNEQFF. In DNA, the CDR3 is TGCGCCAGCAGCTTGGGACCAGGGTTGTCCTACAATGAGCAGTTCTTC. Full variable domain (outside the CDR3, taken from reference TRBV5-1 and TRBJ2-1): KAGVTQTPRYLIKTRGQQVTLSCSPISGHRSVSWYQQTPGQGLQFLFEYFSETQRNKGNFPGRFSGRQFSNSRSEMNVSTLELGDSALYLCASSLGPGLSYNEQFFGPGTRLTVL.

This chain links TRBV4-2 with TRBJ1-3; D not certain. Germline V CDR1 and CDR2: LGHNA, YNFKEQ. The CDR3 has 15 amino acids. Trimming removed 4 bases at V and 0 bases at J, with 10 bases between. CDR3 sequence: CASSPTRVSGNTIYF. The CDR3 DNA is TGTGCCAGCAGCCCTACCCGGGTCTCTGGAAACACCATATATTTT.

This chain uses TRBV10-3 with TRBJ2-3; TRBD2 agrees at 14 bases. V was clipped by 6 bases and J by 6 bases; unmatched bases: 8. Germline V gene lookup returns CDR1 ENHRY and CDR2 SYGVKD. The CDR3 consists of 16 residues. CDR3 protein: CAISSPGLAGVDTQYF. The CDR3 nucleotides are TGTGCCATCAGCTCCCCGGGACTAGCGGGGGTGGATACGCAGTATTTT.

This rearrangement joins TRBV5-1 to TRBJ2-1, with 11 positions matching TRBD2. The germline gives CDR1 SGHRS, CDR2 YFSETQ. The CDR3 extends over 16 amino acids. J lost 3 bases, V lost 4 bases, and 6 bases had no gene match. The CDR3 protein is CASSPPTSGNYNEQFF. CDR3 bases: TGCGCCAGCAGCCCACCGACTAGCGGGAACTACAATGAGCAGTTCTTC.

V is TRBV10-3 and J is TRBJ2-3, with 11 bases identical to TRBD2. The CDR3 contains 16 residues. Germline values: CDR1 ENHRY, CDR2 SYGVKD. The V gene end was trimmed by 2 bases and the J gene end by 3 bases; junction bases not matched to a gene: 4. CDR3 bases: TGTGCCATCAGTGAGACACTAGCGGGAGTGACAGATACGCAGTATTTT. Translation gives CAISETLAGVTDTQYF.

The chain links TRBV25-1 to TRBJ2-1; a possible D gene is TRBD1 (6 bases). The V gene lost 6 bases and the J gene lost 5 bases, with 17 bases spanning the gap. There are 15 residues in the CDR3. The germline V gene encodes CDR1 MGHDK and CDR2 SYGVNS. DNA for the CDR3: TGTGCCAGCAGACCCACAGGGCAACTACACAATGAGCAGTTCTTC. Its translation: CASRPTGQLHNEQFF.

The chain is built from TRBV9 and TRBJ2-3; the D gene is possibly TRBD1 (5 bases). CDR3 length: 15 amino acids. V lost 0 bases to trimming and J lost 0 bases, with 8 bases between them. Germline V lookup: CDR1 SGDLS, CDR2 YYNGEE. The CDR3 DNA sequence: TGTGCCAGCAGCGTAGAAGGGGCGAGCACAGATACGCAGTATTTT. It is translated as CASSVEGASTDTQYF. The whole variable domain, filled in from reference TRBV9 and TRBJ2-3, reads DSGVTQTPKHLITATGQRVTLRCSPRSGDLSVYWYQQSLDQGLQFLIQYYNGEERAKGNILERFSAQQFPDLHSELNLSSLELGDSALYFCASSVEGASTDTQYFGPGTRLTVL.

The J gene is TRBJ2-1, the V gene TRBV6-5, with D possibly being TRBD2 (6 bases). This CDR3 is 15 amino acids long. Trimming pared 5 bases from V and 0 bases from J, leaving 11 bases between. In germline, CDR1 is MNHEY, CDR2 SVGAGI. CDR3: CASSRDSSSYNEQFF. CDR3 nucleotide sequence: TGTGCCAGCAGTAGGGACTCCAGCTCCTACAATGAGCAGTTCTTC.

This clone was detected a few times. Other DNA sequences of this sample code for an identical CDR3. DNA of the CDR3: TGCGCCAGCGGACAGAACTATGGCTACACCTTC. This codes for CASGQNYGYTF. The V gene is TRBV10-2, the J gene TRBJ1-2; tentative D call: TRBD1 (6 bases). The CDR3 is made up of 11 amino acids. In germline, CDR1 is WSHSY, CDR2 SAAADI. The ends were cut back, 8 bases at V and 2 bases at J, with 6 bases in the middle.

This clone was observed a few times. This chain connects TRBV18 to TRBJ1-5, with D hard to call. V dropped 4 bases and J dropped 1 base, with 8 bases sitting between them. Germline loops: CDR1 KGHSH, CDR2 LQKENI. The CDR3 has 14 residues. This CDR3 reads CASSLSGSNQPQHF. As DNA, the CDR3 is TGTGCCAGCTCACTTTCTGGCAGCAATCAGCCCCAGCATTTT.

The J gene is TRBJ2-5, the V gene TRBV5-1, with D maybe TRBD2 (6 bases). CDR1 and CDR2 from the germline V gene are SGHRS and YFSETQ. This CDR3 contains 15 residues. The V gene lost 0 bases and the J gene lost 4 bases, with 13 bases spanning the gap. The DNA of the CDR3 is TGCGCCAGCAGCTTGGGCGGGGCTCCCCCAGAGACCCAGTACTTC. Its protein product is CASSLGGAPPETQYF.

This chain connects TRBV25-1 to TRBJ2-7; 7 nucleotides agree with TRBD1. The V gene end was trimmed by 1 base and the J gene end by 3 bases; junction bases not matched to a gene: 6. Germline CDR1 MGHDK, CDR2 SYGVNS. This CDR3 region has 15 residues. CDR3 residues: CASSELRGGDYEQYF. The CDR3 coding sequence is TGTGCCAGCAGTGAATTAAGAGGGGGCGACTACGAGCAGTACTTC.

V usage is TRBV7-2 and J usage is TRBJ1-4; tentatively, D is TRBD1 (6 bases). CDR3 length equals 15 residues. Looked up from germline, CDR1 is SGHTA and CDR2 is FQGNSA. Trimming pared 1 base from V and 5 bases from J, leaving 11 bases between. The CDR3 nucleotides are TGTGCCAGCAGCTTAGTCAGGACAGTGAATGAAAAACTGTTTTTT. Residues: CASSLVRTVNEKLFF.

CDR3 residues: CASSMGQGLDTEAFF. The CDR3 coding sequence is TGTGCCAGTAGTATGGGACAGGGGCTAGACACTGAAGCTTTCTTT. The chain carries TRBV19 and TRBJ1-1; 10 positions agree with TRBD1. This CDR3 has 15 amino acids. V lost 3 bases, J lost 3 bases, and 4 bases stayed unmatched. Germline assignment: CDR1 LNHDA and CDR2 SQIVND (reference sequence).